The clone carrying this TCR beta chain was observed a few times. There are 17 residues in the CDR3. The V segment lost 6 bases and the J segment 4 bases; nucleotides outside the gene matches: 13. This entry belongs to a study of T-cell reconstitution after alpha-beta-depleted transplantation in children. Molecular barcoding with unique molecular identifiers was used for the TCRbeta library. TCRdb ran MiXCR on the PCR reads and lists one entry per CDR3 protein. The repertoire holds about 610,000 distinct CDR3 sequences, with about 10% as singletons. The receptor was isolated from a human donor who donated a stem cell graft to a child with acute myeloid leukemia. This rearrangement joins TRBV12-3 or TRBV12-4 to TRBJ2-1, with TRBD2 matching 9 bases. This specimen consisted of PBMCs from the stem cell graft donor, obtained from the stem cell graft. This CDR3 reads CASSRLAGVSGYNEQFF. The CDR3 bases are TGTGCCAGCAGCCGCTTAGCGGGAGTCTCTGGGTACAATGAGCAGTTCTTC.